Sequencing of this TCR beta chain was carried out in a study of shared clonotypes between healthy human individuals. Study-wide findings and caveats: It was observed that about 5% of naive CD4 clonotypes were shared across a handful of donors.

All participating donors were Caucasian adults from Nashville, Tennessee. In its sample, this clone was seen a few times. Its antigen is not identified. Researchers divided each subset's genomic DNA evenly across several immunoSEQ plates. Under the authors' procedure: Filtering differed for immunoSEQ, which gave only junction sequences without quality scores. Measured with immunoSEQ multiplex PCR; TCRdb has only the in-frame clones, and not every one. D and trimming were read from the DNA, whereas the V and J calls and clone size are those reported in that table. This table has about 340,000 clones, 70% to 75% appearing once. Trimming left V 5 bases short and J 4 bases short, with 17 bases between. Germline CDR1 LGHNA, CDR2 YNFKEQ. This CDR3 has 15 residues.

V is TRBV4-2 and J is TRBJ1-1; D is ambiguous. The sample was memory CD4+ T cells sorted from blood. This sample's subset: CD45RA-negative fraction. This TCR came from a man aged 25-45 years in good health. CDR3 in amino acids: CASSMQELGPTEAFF. CDR3 nucleotides: TGTGCCAGCAGCATGCAGGAGCTCGGCCCCACTGAAGCTTTCTTT.